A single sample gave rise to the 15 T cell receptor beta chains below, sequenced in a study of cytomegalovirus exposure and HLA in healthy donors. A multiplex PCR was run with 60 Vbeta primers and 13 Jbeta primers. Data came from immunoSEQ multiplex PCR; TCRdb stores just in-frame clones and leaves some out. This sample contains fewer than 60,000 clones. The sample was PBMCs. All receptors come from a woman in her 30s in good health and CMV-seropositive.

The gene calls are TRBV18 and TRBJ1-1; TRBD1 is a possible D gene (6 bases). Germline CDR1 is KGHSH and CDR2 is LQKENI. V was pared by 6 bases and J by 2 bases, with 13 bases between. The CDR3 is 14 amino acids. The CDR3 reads CASSAQGYNTEAFF. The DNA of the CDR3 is TGTGCCAGCTCGGCCCAGGGGTACAACACTGAAGCTTTCTTT.

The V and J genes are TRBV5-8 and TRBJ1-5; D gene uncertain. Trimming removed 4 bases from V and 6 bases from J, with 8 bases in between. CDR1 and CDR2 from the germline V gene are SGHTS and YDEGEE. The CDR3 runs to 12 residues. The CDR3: CASSPGGQPQHF. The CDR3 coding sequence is TGTGCCAGCAGCCCCGGAGGTCAGCCCCAGCATTTT. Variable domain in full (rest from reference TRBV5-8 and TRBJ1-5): EAGVTQSPTHLIKTRGQQATLRCSPISGHTSVYWYQQALGLGLQFLLWYDEGEERNRGNFPPRFSGRQFPNYSSELNVNALELEDSALYLCASSPGGQPQHFGDGTRLSIL.

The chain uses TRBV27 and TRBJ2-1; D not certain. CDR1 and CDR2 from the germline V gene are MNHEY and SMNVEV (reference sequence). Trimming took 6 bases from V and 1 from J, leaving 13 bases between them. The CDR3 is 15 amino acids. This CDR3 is CASSLARSSYNEQFF. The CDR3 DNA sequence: TGTGCCAGCAGCTTAGCTAGGTCGTCCTACAATGAGCAGTTCTTC.

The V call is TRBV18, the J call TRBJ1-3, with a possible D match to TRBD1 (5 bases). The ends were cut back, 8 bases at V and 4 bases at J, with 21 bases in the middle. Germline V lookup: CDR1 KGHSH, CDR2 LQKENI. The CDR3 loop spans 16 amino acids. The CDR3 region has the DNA TGTGCCAGCGCAAAGGACACGGGCTTTTCGGGAAACACCATATATTTT. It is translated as CASAKDTGFSGNTIYF.

CDR3: CASSQTIGNNYEQYF. The CDR3 bases are TGCGCCAGCAGCCAGACTATTGGGAATAACTACGAGCAGTACTTC. The chain is built from TRBV4-1 and TRBJ2-7; D is perhaps TRBD2 (5 bases). Per germline, CDR1 MGHRA and CDR2 YSYEKL. Trimming shortened V by 3 bases and J by 3 bases, and 15 bases separated the two germline ends. This CDR3 is built from 15 residues.

CDR3 loop: CAISPDLNYEQYF. Written as DNA, the CDR3 is TGTGCCATCAGCCCCGACTTGAACTACGAGCAGTACTTC. V and J are TRBV10-3 and TRBJ2-7; no clear D gene. V lost 6 bases, J lost 3 bases, and 12 bases lay in between. This CDR3 contains 13 residues. Germline-derived CDR1 and CDR2 are ENHRY and SYGVKD.

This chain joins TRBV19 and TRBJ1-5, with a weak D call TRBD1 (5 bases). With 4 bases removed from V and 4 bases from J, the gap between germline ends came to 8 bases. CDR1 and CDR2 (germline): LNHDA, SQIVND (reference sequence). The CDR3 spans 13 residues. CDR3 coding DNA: TGTGCCAGTAGTAGTCAGGGAAATCAGCCCCAGCATTTT. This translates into CASSSQGNQPQHF.

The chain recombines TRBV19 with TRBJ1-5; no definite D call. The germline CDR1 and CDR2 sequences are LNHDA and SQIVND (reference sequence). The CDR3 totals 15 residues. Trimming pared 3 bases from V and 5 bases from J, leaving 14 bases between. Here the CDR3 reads CASSIQRGSDQPQHF. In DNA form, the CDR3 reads TGTGCCAGTAGTATTCAGCGGGGATCGGATCAGCCCCAGCATTTT.

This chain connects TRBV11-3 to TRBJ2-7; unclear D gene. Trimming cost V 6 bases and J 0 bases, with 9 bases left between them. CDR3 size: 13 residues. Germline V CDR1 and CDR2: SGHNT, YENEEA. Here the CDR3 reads CASSFESSYEQYF. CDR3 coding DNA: TGTGCCAGCAGTTTTGAGAGCTCCTACGAGCAGTACTTC.

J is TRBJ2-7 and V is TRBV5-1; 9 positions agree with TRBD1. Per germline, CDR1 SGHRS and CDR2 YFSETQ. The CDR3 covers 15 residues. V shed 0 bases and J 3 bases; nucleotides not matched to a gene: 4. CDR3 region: CASSLGGQGFYEQYF. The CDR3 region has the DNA TGCGCCAGCAGCTTGGGGGGACAGGGATTCTACGAGCAGTACTTC.

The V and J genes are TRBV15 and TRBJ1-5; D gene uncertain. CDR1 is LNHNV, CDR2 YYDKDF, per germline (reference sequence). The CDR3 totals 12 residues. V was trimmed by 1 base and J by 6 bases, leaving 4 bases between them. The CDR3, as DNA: TGTGCCACCAGCAGAGTGAGTCAGCCCCAGCATTTT. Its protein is CATSRVSQPQHF.

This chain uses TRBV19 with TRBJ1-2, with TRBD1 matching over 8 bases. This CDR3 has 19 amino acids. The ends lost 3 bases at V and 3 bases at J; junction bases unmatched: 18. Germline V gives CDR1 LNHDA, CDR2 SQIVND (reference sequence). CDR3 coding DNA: TGTGCCAGTAGTATGTCTTACGGGGCAGGGGGCGTAGAGGACTATGGCTACACCTTC. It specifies CASSMSYGAGGVEDYGYTF.

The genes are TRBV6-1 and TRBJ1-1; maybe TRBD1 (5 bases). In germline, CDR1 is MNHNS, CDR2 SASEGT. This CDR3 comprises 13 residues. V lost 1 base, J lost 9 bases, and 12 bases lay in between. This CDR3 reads CASSEERGSKAFF. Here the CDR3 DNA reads TGTGCCAGCAGTGAAGAAAGGGGATCGAAAGCTTTCTTT.

The DNA for the CDR3 is TGTGCCTGGAGTTCAGTTTACAATGAGCAGTTCTTC. Encoded protein: CAWSSVYNEQFF. The chain uses TRBV30 and TRBJ2-1; D is ambiguous. V was cut by 2 bases and J by 4 bases, with 6 bases left in between. The V gene's germline CDR1 is GTSNPN and CDR2 SVGIG (reference sequence). CDR3 length equals 12 residues. The complete variable domain, with remaining parts taken from reference TRBV30 and TRBJ2-1, reads SQTIHQWPATLVQPVGSPLSLECTVEGTSNPNLYWYRQAAGRGLQLLFYSVGIGQISSEVPQNLSASRPQDRQFILSSKKLLLSDSGFYLCAWSSVYNEQFFGPGTRLTVL.

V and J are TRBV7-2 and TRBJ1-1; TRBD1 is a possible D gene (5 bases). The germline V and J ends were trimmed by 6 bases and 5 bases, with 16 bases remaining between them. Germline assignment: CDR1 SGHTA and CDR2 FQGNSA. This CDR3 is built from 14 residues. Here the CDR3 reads CASRDDSGRTEAFF. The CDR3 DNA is TGTGCCAGCAGGGACGACAGTGGGCGGACTGAAGCTTTCTTT.